This entry concerns a single TCR beta chain. Its antigen is not identified. The source of the sample is a study of shared clonotypes between healthy human individuals. Findings and limits, study-wide: Despite large depth, rarefaction showed incomplete sorted-subset sequencing.

Libraries were prepared by immunoSEQ multiplex PCR; TCRdb keeps only in-frame clonotypes and omits some of them. The table lists about 1,500,000 clones, 95% to 97% of them singletons, with 0.95% to 1.5% in the top ten. V lost 6 bases and J lost 8; bases outside the gene matches: 5. Per germline, CDR1 WNHNN and CDR2 SYGVQD (reference sequence). This CDR3 region has 12 residues. The V gene is TRBV10-1, the J gene TRBJ2-3; TRBD2 agrees at 7 bases. The clonotype originates from a man under 40 in good health. Sequenced material: naive CD4+ T cells sorted from blood. The subset: CD45RA+ positively selected. The DNA for the CDR3 is TGCGCCAGCAGGGCCTCGGGAGGTACGCAGTATTTT. Its protein is CASRASGGTQYF.